This entry is about one TCR beta chain. The data stem from a study of blood T cell repertoires in COVID-19. At the level of the study: Acute and convalescent COVID-19 specimens originated in the United States, Italy and Spain. Sample material is recorded as cDNA or gDNA derived from T cells, B-cell-depleted T cells, or PBMCs.

CDR3 length equals 16 residues. Losses at the gene ends were 1 base for V and 4 bases for J; bases not matched to a gene: 3. CDR1 is MGHDK and CDR2 is SYGVNS in the germline V gene. Original processing notes: Reference gene primer amplification yielded estimated nucleated cell counts. Sequenced by immunoSEQ multiplex PCR; TCRdb stores in-frame clones only, minus some. Clone size and the V and J calls come from that table; the DNA yielded D and trimming. The sample lists more than 70,000 clones; around three quarters were seen once. Sequencing was performed on peripheral blood. The V and J genes are TRBV25-1 and TRBJ2-5; 13 bases are a match to TRBD2. The clonotype was recovered from a woman in her 70s with acute or convalescent COVID-19. DNA for the CDR3: TGTGCCAGCAGTGAATGGACTAGCGGGGGCCGAGAGACCCAGTACTTC. Translating it yields CASSEWTSGGRETQYF.